The 19 T cell receptor beta chains listed next were all sequenced from one sample in a study of blood T cells in healthy people across ages. Alongside a J-beta primer mix, a sample-barcoded 5' primer served in a second PCR lasting about 7 to 12 cycles. TCRdb re-called the 5' RACE reads through MiXCR, storing one row per CDR3 protein. The sample carries about 380,000 distinct CDR3 sequences, about half recorded once. Input material: blood. Receptors originate from a man in his fifties or sixties in good health.

The chain uses TRBV7-2 and TRBJ2-3, with TRBD1 identical over 8 bases. The V segment lost 5 bases and the J segment 6 bases; nucleotides outside the gene matches: 7. Per germline, CDR1 SGHTA and CDR2 FQGNSA. The CDR3 loop spans 14 amino acids. This CDR3 reads CASSARGLTDTQYF. The CDR3 bases are TGTGCCAGCAGCGCCAGGGGGCTCACGGATACGCAGTATTTT.

V and J are TRBV7-3 and TRBJ2-1; D not resolved. With 1 base removed from V and 9 bases from J, the gap between germline ends came to 16 bases. The CDR3 spans 15 residues. Germline V CDR1 and CDR2: SGHTA, FQGTGA. CDR3 in DNA: TGTGCCAGCAGCTTAAGTCGGAGTAACGTGGGTGAGCAGTTCTTC. Residues: CASSLSRSNVGEQFF.

The rearrangement links TRBV20-1 to TRBJ2-7; D may be TRBD1 (6 bases). Germline-derived CDR1 and CDR2 are DFQATT and SNEGSKA (reference sequence). This CDR3 has 13 amino acids. Trimming stripped 1 base from V and 3 bases from J, with 10 bases between. The CDR3 nucleotides are TGCAGTGCTAGAGCTTCGACAGGCTACGAGCAGTACTTC. Residues: CSARASTGYEQYF.

The chain has TRBV4-1 and TRBJ2-1, with 7 bases lining up with TRBD1. The tail of the sequence fits TRBJ2-7 better, so the J call may be wrong. The CDR3 covers 17 residues. The germline CDR1 and CDR2 sequences are MGHRA and YSYEKL. The CDR3 DNA follows: TGCGCCAGCAGCCAAGATAGGGGGCAGGGAACCTACTACGAGCAGTACTTC. Residues: CASSQDRGQGTYYEQYF.

This clonotype occurred a few times. The V and J genes are TRBV24-1 and TRBJ1-2, with D possibly TRBD1 on 6 matching bases. V dropped 3 bases and J dropped 5 bases, with 15 bases sitting between them. The CDR3 consists of 15 residues. Germline V gives CDR1 KGHDR, CDR2 SFDVKD. The CDR3 loop reads CATSDPNRASYGYTF. For the CDR3, the DNA is TGTGCCACCAGTGATCCAAACAGGGCCTCATATGGCTACACCTTC.

The chain joins TRBV29-1 to TRBJ2-1; tentative D call: TRBD1 (5 bases). Trimming removed 3 bases from V and 4 bases from J, with 13 bases in between. The CDR3 contains 14 residues. CDR1 is SQVTM, CDR2 ANQGSEA, per germline. DNA of the CDR3: TGCAGCGTTGACCCACAGGTCGGTTACAATGAGCAGTTCTTC. Translated, it gives CSVDPQVGYNEQFF.

The chain recombines TRBV5-1 with TRBJ2-5; the D gene is possibly TRBD2 (5 bases). V lost 5 bases, J lost 13 bases, and 27 bases lay in between. Germline V gene sequence: CDR1 SGHRS, CDR2 YFSETQ. CDR3 length: 15 residues. CDR3 DNA sequence: TGCGCCAGCAGGACCGAAGCGGCAGGCCCTTCCCTGATGTACTTC. Its translation is CASRTEAAGPSLMYF.

The chain has TRBV29-1 and TRBJ1-4, with 9 bases lining up with TRBD1. Germline loops: CDR1 SQVTM, CDR2 ANQGSEA. CDR3 size: 13 residues. V trimming: 3 bases; J trimming: 12 bases; junction bases outside the gene matches: 8. The DNA for the CDR3 is TGCAGCGTTGAGGACCGGGACAGGGAAGAACTGTTTTTT. This translates into CSVEDRDREELFF.

V usage is TRBV6-1 and J usage is TRBJ2-6, with a possible D match to TRBD1 (6 bases). CDR1 and CDR2 (germline): MNHNS, SASEGT. This CDR3 comprises 17 residues. Trimming removed 4 bases at V and 0 bases at J, with 13 bases between. This chain's CDR3 is CASSVKGDRSGANVLTF. The CDR3 coding sequence is TGTGCCAGCAGTGTAAAGGGGGATCGCTCTGGGGCCAACGTCCTGACTTTC.

The rearrangement uses TRBV5-1 and TRBJ1-4; D unresolved. Germline V lookup: CDR1 SGHRS, CDR2 YFSETQ. V was cut by 4 bases and J by 2 bases, with 12 bases left in between. This CDR3 is 15 amino acids long. CDR3 nucleotides: TGCGCCAGCAGCCCCGGCCGGGGTACTAATGAAAAACTGTTTTTT. This translates into CASSPGRGTNEKLFF.

V usage is TRBV12-5 and J usage is TRBJ1-6; D gene ambiguous. CDR1 and CDR2 from the germline V gene are LGHNT and FRNRAP. CDR3 length: 16 residues. The CDR3: CAPTPDEEFDNSPLHF. Written as DNA, the CDR3 is TGTGCCCCTACCCCCGATGAGGAGTTTGATAATTCACCCCTCCACTTT.

The genes are TRBV6-2 or TRBV6-3 and TRBJ2-3, with 7 bases fitting TRBD1. CDR3 length: 15 residues. CDR1 MNHEY and CDR2 SVGEGT come from the germline V gene. V shed 4 bases and J 7 bases; nucleotides not matched to a gene: 11. DNA of the CDR3: TGTGCCAGCAGTTCCGGACAGGCCCGCACGTATACGCAGTATTTT. Translation: CASSSGQARTYTQYF.

The sample holds a few counts of this clonotype. V is TRBV20-1 and J is TRBJ2-7; 9 nucleotides align to TRBD1. CDR1 and CDR2 (germline): DFQATT, SNEGSKA (reference sequence). The CDR3 consists of 14 residues. V lost 6 bases and J lost 0; bases outside the gene matches: 6. In DNA, the CDR3 is TGCAGTGCCGAGGGGACAGGGAGCTCCTACGAGCAGTACTTC. This sequence encodes CSAEGTGSSYEQYF.

The rearrangement links TRBV7-6 to TRBJ2-5; 11 bases fit TRBD1. CDR1 is SGHVS, CDR2 FNYEAQ, per germline. This CDR3 spans 16 amino acids. V was pared by 1 base and J by 11 bases, with 12 bases of the junction left unmatched. The DNA for the CDR3 is TGTGCCAGCAGCTTAGTCCGAGGACAGGGGGCGCGGGAGCAGTACTTC. Protein sequence: CASSLVRGQGAREQYF.

This clonotype was seen at least ten times. This chain uses TRBV9 with TRBJ2-7; D remains unclear. Deletions cut 0 bases from V and 0 bases from J, with 7 bases between. Germline CDR1 reads SGDLS; CDR2 reads YYNGEE. CDR3 length: 14 residues. For the CDR3, the DNA is TGTGCCAGCAGCGTAGCGAGCAGCTCCTACGAGCAGTACTTC. It specifies CASSVASSSYEQYF.

The chain combines TRBV30 with TRBJ1-6; D is unclear. This CDR3 comprises 14 residues. Germline CDR1 GTSNPN, CDR2 SVGIG (reference sequence). The V end was cut by 2 bases, the J end by 8 bases, with 13 bases between. CDR3 region: CAWSSRHRDSPLHF. In nucleotides, the CDR3 is TGTGCCTGGAGTTCCCGTCATCGAGATTCACCCCTCCACTTT. Supplemented by reference TRBV30 and TRBJ1-6, the full variable domain reads SQTIHQWPATLVQPVGSPLSLECTVEGTSNPNLYWYRQAAGRGLQLLFYSVGIGQISSEVPQNLSASRPQDRQFILSSKKLLLSDSGFYLCAWSSRHRDSPLHFGNGTRLTVT.

This clonotype was detected only once. Germline and junction disagree at one end, which may indicate a read error. The chain is built from TRBV7-2 and TRBJ2-3; D is ambiguous. The germline V gene encodes CDR1 SGHTA and CDR2 FQGNSA. This CDR3 comprises 14 residues. The CDR3 DNA reads TGTGCCAGCAGCTTAGCACAGTCCGCAGATACGCTGTATTTT. Its protein product is CASSLAQSADTLYF.

The rearrangement links TRBV7-9 to TRBJ2-7; no reliable D call. V was pared by 5 bases and J by 6 bases, with 11 bases between. The CDR3 extends over 12 amino acids. In germline, CDR1 is SEHNR, CDR2 FQNEAQ (reference sequence). CDR3 in amino acids: CASSPVNPEQYF. The CDR3 region has the DNA TGTGCCAGCAGCCCGGTTAATCCCGAGCAGTACTTC.

This clonotype is a singleton in its sample. V gene TRBV29-1 combines with J gene TRBJ2-7; perhaps TRBD2 as D (5 bases). The closer fit of TRBJ2-5 to the DNA end suggests the J call may be wrong. This CDR3 has 13 amino acids. Germline CDR1 is SQVTM and CDR2 is ANQGSEA. CDR3 DNA sequence: TGCAGCGTTGCGGGTCTGGGGAGTGAGACCCAGTACTTC. It is translated as CSVAGLGSETQYF.